This T cell receptor (beta chain) was observed in a study of blood T cell repertoires in COVID-19. Study-level background: Samples taken during acute and convalescent COVID-19 were collected in the United States, Italy and Spain. PBMCs, B-cell-depleted T cells, or T cells provided the cDNA or gDNA that made up the material.

J was trimmed by 8 bases and V by 2 bases; bases with no gene match: 6. This CDR3 comprises 15 residues. The V gene's germline CDR1 is KGHDR and CDR2 SFDVKD. In the source study's methods: From reference gene primer amplification, estimates of nucleated cell counts were derived. TCRdb's copy holds only in-frame clones and misses some; the assay was immunoSEQ multiplex PCR. V and J calls and clone size are copied from that table; D and trimming were computed from the DNA. Among about 260,000 clones listed, more than 85% were seen once. This clonotype was obtained from a young man with active or convalescent COVID-19. The V and J genes are TRBV24-1 and TRBJ2-1; 9 nucleotides agree with TRBD2. The source material was peripheral blood. CDR3 sequence (DNA): TGTGCCACCAGTGATTCGGGACTAGCTGGAGATGAGCAGTTCTTC. As protein: CATSDSGLAGDEQFF.